The next 20 T cell receptor beta chains were all read from a single sample in a study of vaccination effects on CD4 cells after COVID-19 (dated by TCRdb to the early 2020s). Library preparation was by the immunoSEQ multiplex PCR assay. TCRdb took this table from immuneACCESS and kept in-frame rearrangements with V and J called. Such tables lack part of the clones; where checked against another copy, unresolved V genes explain under half of the gap, and the rest is unexplained. The sample table shows under 40,000 clones, and approximately 67% are seen once. Together, the top ten hold 4% to 4.5% of the sample. These receptors' targets are unknown. After roughly 11 days of culture, CD4+ T cells were isolated with the EasySep CD4+ T cell isolation kit. Sample: CD4+ T cells from PBMCs cultured without peptide, taken before COVID-19 vaccination. Source of these receptors: a human donor who received a COVID-19 vaccine.

The gene calls are TRBV7-2 and TRBJ1-5, with D unresolved. The germline V gene has CDR1 SGHTA and CDR2 FQGNSA. V was clipped by 10 bases and J by 0 bases, with 10 bases between them. The CDR3 totals 13 residues. The CDR3 spells CATSRNSNQPQHF. In nucleotides, the CDR3 is TGTGCCACCTCTAGGAATAGCAATCAGCCCCAGCATTTT.

The chain uses TRBV5-3 and TRBJ1-6; D uncertain. TRBV5-3 is an ORF; its function is uncertain. The CDR3 has 17 residues. V lost 4 bases and J lost 4, with 18 bases in between. The CDR3: CARSPSIGPFYNSPLHF. CDR3 bases: TGTGCCAGAAGCCCGTCGATCGGACCCTTTTATAATTCACCCCTCCACTTT.

The chain joins TRBV7-9 to TRBJ2-7, with D perhaps given as TRBD1 or TRBD2 (5 bases each). V lost 2 bases to trimming and J lost 6 bases, with 17 bases between them. CDR3 size: 15 residues. Germline CDR1 is SEHNR and CDR2 is FQNEAQ (reference sequence). Here the CDR3 reads CASSLRGDFNSEQYF. The CDR3 coding sequence is TGTGCCAGCAGCTTAAGGGGAGATTTTAACTCCGAGCAGTACTTC.

The chain couples TRBV6-6 to TRBJ2-3; TRBD1 matches 7 bases. Germline-derived CDR1 and CDR2 are MNHNY and SVGAGI (reference sequence). The trim removed 4 bases at V and 5 bases at J, leaving 12 bases unmatched. The CDR3 sequence is 16 residues long. The CDR3 spells CASSSEGARRGDTQYF. In DNA form, the CDR3 reads TGTGCCAGCAGTTCCGAGGGGGCTAGGAGAGGAGATACGCAGTATTTT.

The rearrangement links TRBV9 to TRBJ1-3, with D unresolved. The CDR3 covers 15 residues. V was cut by 0 bases and J by 2 bases, with 9 bases left in between. Germline values: CDR1 SGDLS, CDR2 YYNGEE. CDR3 DNA: TGTGCCAGCAGCGTAGGGTCGATAGCTGGAAACACCATATATTTT. The encoded protein is CASSVGSIAGNTIYF.

V is TRBV6-6 and J is TRBJ2-5; D is unresolved. Germline CDR1 reads MNHNY; CDR2 reads SVGAGI (reference sequence). The CDR3 extends over 14 amino acids. Trimming stripped 2 bases from V and 1 base from J, with 8 bases between. CDR3 coding DNA: TGTGCCAGCAGTTACCCCAAGGGCCAAGAGACCCAGTACTTC. It codes for CASSYPKGQETQYF.

This clone was observed a few times. The chain couples TRBV5-6 to TRBJ1-2; weak D call: TRBD1 (6 bases). This CDR3 has 11 amino acids. V was clipped by 3 bases and J by 12 bases, with 12 bases between them. Germline assignment: CDR1 SGHDT and CDR2 YYEEEE. The chain's CDR3 is CASSSTGQDTF. DNA for the CDR3: TGTGCCAGCAGCTCTACAGGGCAGGACACCTTC.

The genes are TRBV6-5 and TRBJ1-3; tentative D call: TRBD1 (5 bases). This CDR3 has 14 amino acids. CDR1 is MNHEY and CDR2 is SVGAGI in the germline V gene. Trimming shortened V by 6 bases and J by 0 bases, and 9 bases separated the two germline ends. The CDR3 DNA is TGTGCCAGCAGGGGGGGGAGCTCTGGAAACACCATATATTTT. Translated: CASRGGSSGNTIYF.

The chain recombines TRBV4-2 with TRBJ1-5; D is possibly TRBD1 (5 bases). The V and J ends lost 0 bases and 6 bases respectively, with 12 bases between them. This CDR3 comprises 15 residues. The V gene's germline CDR1 is LGHNA and CDR2 YNFKEQ. This chain's CDR3 is CASSQDSQGGQPQHF. CDR3 in DNA: TGTGCCAGCAGCCAAGATTCCCAGGGAGGTCAGCCCCAGCATTTT.

The rearrangement links TRBV4-1 to TRBJ2-2; TRBD2 agrees at 12 bases. In germline, CDR1 is MGHRA, CDR2 YSYEKL. V shed 1 base, J shed 1 base, and the junction held 1 base outside the gene matches. The CDR3 loop spans 17 amino acids. The CDR3 nucleotides read TGCGCCAGCAGCCAAGGACTAGCGGGGGTGAACACCGGGGAGCTGTTTTTT. Protein: CASSQGLAGVNTGELFF.

This clone turned up a few times. The rearrangement joins TRBV5-4 to TRBJ2-3, with D possibly matching TRBD2 (5 bases). The CDR3 contains 17 residues. Germline V gives CDR1 SGHNT, CDR2 YYREEE (reference sequence). The V and J ends lost 0 bases and 1 base respectively, with 15 bases between them. The CDR3 is CASSLDLWGDGTDTQYF. The CDR3, as DNA: TGTGCCAGCAGCTTGGATTTGTGGGGAGATGGCACAGATACGCAGTATTTT.

This CDR3 reads CASSQGLHGTDTQYF. The CDR3 DNA reads TGTGCCAGCAGCCAAGGTTTGCACGGCACAGATACGCAGTATTTT. The chain couples TRBV5-8 to TRBJ2-3; D is ambiguous. V lost 4 bases, J lost 1 base, and 13 bases lay in between. The CDR3 consists of 15 residues. The germline CDR1 and CDR2 sequences are SGHTS and YDEGEE.

V usage is TRBV6-5 and J usage is TRBJ2-7; D unresolved. This CDR3 has 10 residues. Per germline, CDR1 MNHEY and CDR2 SVGAGI. Between the trimmed V and J ends, which lost 9 bases and 5 bases, there was a span of 8 bases. The CDR3 sequence is CARAGDEQYF. In nucleotides, the CDR3 is TGTGCCAGGGCTGGGGACGAGCAGTACTTC.

CDR3 nucleotide sequence: TGTGCCAGCAGTTACTATTGGGGTACCGGGGCCAACGTCCTGACTTTC. Protein: CASSYYWGTGANVLTF. The genes are TRBV6-5 and TRBJ2-6; no definite D call. The V end was cut by 1 base, the J end by 4 bases, with 11 bases between. Germline V gene sequence: CDR1 MNHEY, CDR2 SVGAGI. The CDR3 length is 16 residues.

V and J are TRBV30 and TRBJ2-1, with 11 bases fitting TRBD2. Looked up from germline, CDR1 is GTSNPN and CDR2 is SVGIG (reference sequence). The CDR3 totals 15 residues. With V trimmed by 3 bases and J by 9 bases, 10 bases remained unmatched. Here the CDR3 reads CAWRVAGGPLVEQFF. The CDR3 nucleotides are TGTGCCTGGAGGGTAGCGGGGGGGCCATTGGTTGAGCAGTTCTTC.

This clone appeared a single time. J is TRBJ2-5 and V is TRBV28, with D possibly being TRBD1 (5 bases). Germline assignment: CDR1 MDHEN and CDR2 SYDVKM. CDR3 length equals 15 residues. The V and J ends lost 7 bases and 1 base respectively, with 16 bases between them. Here the CDR3 reads CASKKLDSTQETQYF. In nucleotides, the CDR3 is TGTGCCAGCAAGAAGCTTGACAGTACCCAAGAGACCCAGTACTTC.

The chain is built from TRBV7-6 and TRBJ2-5, with D possibly TRBD1 on 6 matching bases. The V end lost 5 bases, the J end lost 0 bases, and 16 bases lay between the germline ends. The CDR3 sequence is 16 residues long. The V gene's germline CDR1 is SGHVS and CDR2 FNYEAQ. DNA for the CDR3: TGTGCCAGCAGCCCGGGCATGGGGGCGTACCAAGAGACCCAGTACTTC. It translates to CASSPGMGAYQETQYF.

The V call is TRBV29-1, the J call TRBJ2-2; D may be TRBD1 (6 bases). V gave up 6 bases and J gave up 1 base, with 12 bases separating them. Germline-derived CDR1 and CDR2 are SQVTM and ANQGSEA. The CDR3 sequence is 14 residues long. CDR3 region: CSVPEGQNTGELFF. The CDR3 bases are TGCAGCGTGCCTGAGGGACAGAACACCGGGGAGCTGTTTTTT.

The J gene is TRBJ1-2, the V gene TRBV2, with no clear D. Trimming pared 7 bases from V and 4 bases from J, leaving 13 bases between. This CDR3 contains 13 residues. From germline, CDR1 is SNHLY and CDR2 FYNNEI. The CDR3 DNA reads as TGTGCCAGCACTCTGTCAGAGAGCTATGGCTACACCTTC. Residues: CASTLSESYGYTF.

The chain is built from TRBV27 and TRBJ1-5; tentatively, D is TRBD1 (5 bases). Germline CDR1 and CDR2: MNHEY and SMNVEV (reference sequence). This CDR3 is 16 amino acids long. V lost 6 bases, J lost 2 bases, and 17 bases lay in between. CDR3 protein: CASSRMGGFGNQPQHF. In nucleotides, the CDR3 is TGTGCCAGCAGCCGGATGGGGGGTTTCGGCAATCAGCCCCAGCATTTT.